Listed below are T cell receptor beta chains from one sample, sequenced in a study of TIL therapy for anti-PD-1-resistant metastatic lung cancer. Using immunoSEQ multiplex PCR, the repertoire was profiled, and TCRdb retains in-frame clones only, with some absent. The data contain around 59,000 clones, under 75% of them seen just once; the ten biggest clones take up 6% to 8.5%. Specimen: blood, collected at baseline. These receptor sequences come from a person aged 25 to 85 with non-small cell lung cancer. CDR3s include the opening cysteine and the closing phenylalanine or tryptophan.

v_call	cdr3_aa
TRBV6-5	CASSFTGNQPQHF
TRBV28	CASSFLLYEQYF
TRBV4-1	CASSPRGTDYNEQFF
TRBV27	CASSPRGPGADTQYF
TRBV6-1	CAGSTGGTGELFF
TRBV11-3	CASSLGADTQYF
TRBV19	CASSTTLLATNTGELFF
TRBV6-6	CASSYMGQRVETQYF
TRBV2	CASLGGINEKLFF
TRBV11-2	CASSLGSGGANVLTF
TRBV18	CASSPSPGTGTNTEAFF
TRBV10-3	CATDRDGNQPQHF
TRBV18	CASSFRGGVMNTEAFF
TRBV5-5	CASSPRGYNEQFF
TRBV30	CAWGGGGSGNTIYF
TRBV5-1	CASSLIGGDQPQHF
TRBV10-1	CASRTAGQGSSNEQFF
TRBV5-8	CASSLGQGDNEQFF
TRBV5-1	CASSLRGQGTDTQYF
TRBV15	CATSRDRTETRPQHF
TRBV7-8	CASSGIGHPYEQYF
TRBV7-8	CASSYRLLWAGSNEQYF
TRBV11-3	CASSLQGVYEQYF
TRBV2	CATQKTGFNEKLFF
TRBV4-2	CASSLRRGRNYGYTF
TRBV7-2	CASSLASAYEQYF
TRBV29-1	CSVEDRVTGTCKANEKLFF
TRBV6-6	CASNEQGVGGELFF
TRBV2	CASSGGPGRINQPQHF
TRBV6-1	CASQARLNQPQHF
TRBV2	CASAPATSRYEQYF
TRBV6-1	CASSEAIGGGTGNTIYF
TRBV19	CARALWTVDRLAGPEETQYF
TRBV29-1	CSVAGGGETQYF
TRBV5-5	CASRKTGNTEAFF
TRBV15	CATSRGPGTSAKPRETQYF
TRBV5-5	CASSLVGGQGTDTQYF
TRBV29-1	CSVDRDGTEAFF
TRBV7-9	CASSSTQGYGYTF
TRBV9	CASSDRDSGNTIYF
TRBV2	CASNGQGALAKNIQYF
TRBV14	CASGFGTRNTEAFF
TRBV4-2	CASSQGRTGYNEQFF
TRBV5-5	CASSARLAGGHTGELFF
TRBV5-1	CASSRQPGLAGGGSSYEQYF
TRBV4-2	CASSQGVVMNTEAFF
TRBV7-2	CASSLWGAGEDEQYF
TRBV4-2	CASSRDPAGQNTGELFF
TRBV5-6	CASSLERGSYNEQFF